This entry lists 15 T cell receptor beta chains sequenced from one sample in a study of blood T cell repertoires in COVID-19 (TCRdb year 2020). Receptor amplification or capture employed the immunoSEQ multiplex PCR assay. TCRdb retrieved this table from immuneACCESS and kept in-frame rearrangements only. Not all clones are present; in checked studies, unresolved V genes account for under half, and no reason is known for the remainder. In all, the sample holds fewer than 300,000 clones, and more than 70% of those were seen once. Roughly 3% of the sample lies in the top ten. The sample consisted of peripheral blood. Receptors originate from a woman in her late teens or twenties with acute or convalescent COVID-19.

V usage is TRBV27 and J usage is TRBJ1-5; 9 bases map to TRBD1. Germline V gene data show CDR1 as MNHEY and CDR2 as SMNVEV (reference sequence). V shed 5 bases, J shed 0 bases, and the junction held 8 bases outside the gene matches. The CDR3 extends over 17 amino acids. The chain's CDR3 is CASSRPGQGNSNQPQHF. For the CDR3, the DNA is TGTGCCAGCAGTCGACCGGGACAGGGAAATAGCAATCAGCCCCAGCATTTT.

The V call is TRBV15, the J call TRBJ2-5; 7 nucleotides match TRBD2. Germline-derived CDR1 and CDR2 are LNHNV and YYDKDF (reference sequence). Trimming at V came to 0 bases and at J to 9 bases, leaving 4 bases not matched to a gene. The CDR3 length is 13 residues. The CDR3 nucleotides are TGTGCCACCAGCAGAGATGGGGGGGTTGCCCAGTACTTC. Amino acids: CATSRDGGVAQYF. Supplemented by reference TRBV15 and TRBJ2-5, the full variable domain reads DAMVIQNPRYQVTQFGKPVTLSCSQTLNHNVMYWYQQKSSQAPKLLFHYYDKDFNNEADTPDNFQSRRPNTSFCFLDIRSPGLGDTAMYLCATSRDGGVAQYFGPGTRLLVL.

This clone appeared a few times. The V and J genes are TRBV6-1 and TRBJ2-3, with 10 bases aligning to TRBD2. With V trimmed by 0 bases and J by 4 bases, 7 bases remained unmatched. The CDR3 spans 17 residues. CDR1 is MNHNS and CDR2 is SASEGT in the germline V gene. This chain's CDR3 is CASSEAGSGGWSDTQYF. CDR3 DNA sequence: TGTGCCAGCAGTGAAGCGGGTAGCGGGGGGTGGTCAGATACGCAGTATTTT.

As DNA, the CDR3 is TGTGCCATCAGTGAGCCGGACACTTTTGGGAACTATGGCTACACCTTC. It specifies CAISEPDTFGNYGYTF. The chain is built from TRBV10-3 and TRBJ1-2; tentatively, D is TRBD1 (5 bases). From germline, CDR1 is ENHRY and CDR2 SYGVKD. V gave up 2 bases and J gave up 2 bases, with 15 bases separating them. The CDR3 runs to 16 residues.

This chain joins TRBV27 and TRBJ1-2, with a possible D match to TRBD1 (5 bases). Trimming pared 6 bases from V and 6 bases from J, leaving 11 bases between. The length of the CDR3 is 12 residues. Germline V gene data show CDR1 as MNHEY and CDR2 as SMNVEV (reference sequence). CDR3 region: CASRTVKHGYTF. DNA for the CDR3: TGTGCCAGCAGGACAGTTAAGCATGGCTACACCTTC.

The chain uses TRBV19 and TRBJ2-1, with 16 bases fitting TRBD2. Trimming removed 5 bases from V and 1 base from J; junction bases left unmatched: 14. The CDR3 extends over 21 amino acids. CDR1 and CDR2 from the germline V gene are LNHDA and SQIVND (reference sequence). The DNA of the CDR3 is TGTGCCAGTAGTCCGGCAGGGGTGGGACTAGCGGGAGGGGTGTCCTACAATGAGCAGTTCTTC. Its translation is CASSPAGVGLAGGVSYNEQFF.

This clone was observed a single time. The chain couples TRBV20-1 to TRBJ2-7, with D maybe TRBD1 (6 bases). Germline loops: CDR1 DFQATT, CDR2 SNEGSKA (reference sequence). There are 11 residues in the CDR3. The V end lost 4 bases, the J end lost 4 bases, and 8 bases lay between the germline ends. Written as DNA, the CDR3 is TGCAGTGCTACCCAGGGGTACGAGCAGTACTTC. It specifies CSATQGYEQYF.

Only one count was recorded for this clone. The chain links TRBV28 to TRBJ1-1; TRBD1 aligns across 7 bases. The CDR3 loop spans 15 amino acids. The germline V gene has CDR1 MDHEN and CDR2 SYDVKM. V lost 6 bases, J lost 0 bases, and 7 bases stayed unmatched. The DNA of the CDR3 is TGTGCCAGCAGACCCTCGACAGGGATGAACACTGAAGCTTTCTTT. Protein: CASRPSTGMNTEAFF.

The genes are TRBV2 and TRBJ2-3; 8 nucleotides agree with TRBD2. The CDR3 totals 15 residues. Germline CDR1 and CDR2: SNHLY and FYNNEI. V shed 6 bases and J 2 bases; nucleotides not matched to a gene: 7. CDR3 amino acids: CASRGTRLNTDTQYF. Here the CDR3 DNA reads TGTGCCAGCAGGGGGACTAGACTCAACACAGATACGCAGTATTTT. The whole variable domain, filled in from reference TRBV2 and TRBJ2-3, reads EPEVTQTPSHQVTQMGQEVILRCVPISNHLYFYWYRQILGQKVEFLVSFYNNEISEKSEIFDDQFSVERPDGSNFTLKIRSTKLEDSAMYFCASRGTRLNTDTQYFGPGTRLTVL.

This rearrangement joins TRBV5-4 to TRBJ2-7; 8 nucleotides match TRBD2. The germline V gene has CDR1 SGHNT and CDR2 YYREEE (reference sequence). V lost 7 bases and J lost 6; bases outside the gene matches: 9. This CDR3 region has 13 residues. CDR3 region: CASGNGRAREQYF. The CDR3 nucleotides read TGTGCCAGCGGAAACGGGAGGGCGCGCGAGCAGTACTTC.

This rearrangement joins TRBV29-1 to TRBJ1-1, with D perhaps matching TRBD1 (5 bases). Per the germline V gene, CDR1 is SQVTM and CDR2 is ANQGSEA. Trimming removed 3 bases from V and 4 bases from J, with 15 bases in between. There are 14 residues in the CDR3. The CDR3 is CSVDGQGGGTEAFF. CDR3 DNA: TGCAGCGTTGATGGCCAGGGTGGCGGCACTGAAGCTTTCTTT.

This chain's CDR3 is CASSILGRNEKLFF. Here the CDR3 DNA reads TGTGCCAGTAGTATTTTGGGGCGGAATGAAAAACTGTTTTTT. This sequence joins TRBV19 and TRBJ1-4, with TRBD1 as a possible D gene (5 bases). This CDR3 contains 14 residues. Germline V gives CDR1 LNHDA, CDR2 SQIVND (reference sequence). Trimming shortened V by 3 bases and J by 5 bases, and 10 bases separated the two germline ends.

The rearrangement joins TRBV21-1 to TRBJ1-6. TRBV21-1 counts as a pseudogene. The CDR3 length is 18 residues. The CDR3 loop reads CASSKDREGRTRNSPLHF. The CDR3 DNA sequence: TGTGCCAGCAGCAAAGATAGGGAAGGGAGGACAAGGAATTCACCCCTCCACTTT.

The chain employs TRBV4-3 and TRBJ2-1, with TRBD2 matching over 7 bases. CDR1 and CDR2 (germline): LGHNA, YSLEER. This CDR3 spans 14 amino acids. V was clipped by 4 bases and J by 1 base; unmatched bases: 1. CDR3 nucleotides: TGCGCCAGCAGCCGAGCGGGGTCCTACAATGAGCAGTTCTTC. Translated, it gives CASSRAGSYNEQFF.

This clone has only a few counts. J is TRBJ1-1 and V is TRBV7-9; D is unclear. CDR1 and CDR2 from the germline V gene are SEHNR and FQNEAQ (reference sequence). V lost 2 bases and J 6 bases, leaving 10 bases between the germline ends. The CDR3 consists of 13 residues. This chain's CDR3 is CASSLNSVPEAFF. The CDR3, as DNA: TGTGCCAGCAGCTTAAACTCGGTGCCTGAAGCTTTCTTT.